Below are 8 T cell receptor beta chains sequenced from a single sample in a study of glioma-infiltrating T cells. TCR alpha and beta CDR3 regions were amplified from RNA using iRepertoire nested multiplex PCR. MiXCR was run by TCRdb on the multiplex PCR reads, yielding one entry per CDR3 protein. Among around 90,000 distinct CDR3 sequences listed, roughly 40% were seen once. Specimen: glioma tissue, nonneoplastic brain tissue, or PBMCs (not recorded which). Source of these receptors: a human donor with low-grade glioma or glioblastoma, undergoing nonglioma brain surgery, or in good health (not recorded which).

This clonotype has at least ten counts. V gene TRBV7-2 combines with J gene TRBJ2-1, with D unresolved. V was clipped by 1 base and J by 9 bases, with 7 bases between them. The CDR3 length is 12 residues. Germline V gives CDR1 SGHTA, CDR2 FQGNSA. CDR3 in DNA: TGTGCCAGCAGCTTAGTCCGTACTGAGCAGTTCTTC. Its protein is CASSLVRTEQFF.

This clonotype was observed at least ten times. The V gene is TRBV9, the J gene TRBJ1-2, with D perhaps matching TRBD1 (6 bases). This CDR3 spans 15 amino acids. Germline V gives CDR1 SGDLS, CDR2 YYNGEE. Trimming took 3 bases from V and 6 from J, leaving 18 bases between them. In nucleotides, the CDR3 is TGTGCCAGCAGCGGATTGCCGTCACAGGGACATGGCTACACCTTC. The encoded protein is CASSGLPSQGHGYTF.

This chain joins TRBV24-1 and TRBJ2-1; 9 bases line up with TRBD2. V shed 8 bases, J shed 8 bases, and the junction held 6 bases outside the gene matches. The CDR3 covers 13 residues. The germline gives CDR1 KGHDR, CDR2 SFDVKD. This CDR3 is CATTGTSQHEQFF. CDR3 sequence (DNA): TGTGCCACCACCGGGACTAGCCAGCATGAGCAGTTCTTC.

This clonotype was counted between two and nine times. The rearrangement links TRBV20-1 to TRBJ2-5; 7 bases agree with TRBD2. J lost 4 bases, V lost 6 bases, and 11 bases had no gene match. From germline, CDR1 is DFQATT and CDR2 SNEGSKA (reference sequence). This CDR3 has 14 residues. CDR3 residues: CSARRLAVTETQYF. The CDR3 nucleotides read TGCAGTGCCCGCCGGCTAGCGGTCACAGAGACCCAGTACTTC.

This clonotype was counted ten times or more. V usage is TRBV7-9 and J usage is TRBJ2-7; no definite D call. CDR3 length: 16 amino acids. V lost 4 bases to trimming and J lost 2 bases, with 18 bases between them. From germline, CDR1 is SEHNR and CDR2 FQNEAQ (reference sequence). CDR3 residues: CASSYGVPGTTYEQYF. The CDR3 bases are TGTGCCAGCAGCTATGGGGTGCCGGGCACTACCTACGAGCAGTACTTC.

This clonotype has a count of ten or more. V is TRBV3-1 and J is TRBJ2-1; TRBD1 or TRBD2 may be the D gene (5 bases each). The CDR3 spans 13 residues. CDR1 LGHDT and CDR2 YNNKEL come from the germline V gene (reference sequence). The ends were cut back, 8 bases at V and 5 bases at J, with 13 bases in the middle. The CDR3 here is CASARGPNNEQFF. The CDR3, as DNA: TGTGCCAGCGCCCGGGGCCCCAACAATGAGCAGTTCTTC.

Remarks on this clonotype: Relative to the germline gene, one junction end is altered; a read error may explain this. The chain uses TRBV4-1 and TRBJ2-1, with 8 bases aligning to TRBD2. CDR3 length: 15 amino acids. Germline CDR1 reads MGHRA; CDR2 reads YSYEKL. In nucleotides, the CDR3 is TGTGCCAGCAGCCCTACCGGCGGGGGGTCGAATGAGCAGTTCTTC. This gives the protein CASSPTGGGSNEQFF.

This clonotype was counted ten times or more. A much larger clone sits a single nucleotide away, making a read error possible. V usage is TRBV3-1 and J usage is TRBJ2-3, with D unclear. V lost 2 bases to trimming and J lost 4 bases, with 1 base between them. Germline-derived CDR1 and CDR2 are LGHDT and YNNKEL (reference sequence). This CDR3 is built from 11 residues. CDR3 loop: CASSQSDTQYF. The DNA for the CDR3 is TGTGCCAGCAGCCAATCAGATACGCAGTATTTT.